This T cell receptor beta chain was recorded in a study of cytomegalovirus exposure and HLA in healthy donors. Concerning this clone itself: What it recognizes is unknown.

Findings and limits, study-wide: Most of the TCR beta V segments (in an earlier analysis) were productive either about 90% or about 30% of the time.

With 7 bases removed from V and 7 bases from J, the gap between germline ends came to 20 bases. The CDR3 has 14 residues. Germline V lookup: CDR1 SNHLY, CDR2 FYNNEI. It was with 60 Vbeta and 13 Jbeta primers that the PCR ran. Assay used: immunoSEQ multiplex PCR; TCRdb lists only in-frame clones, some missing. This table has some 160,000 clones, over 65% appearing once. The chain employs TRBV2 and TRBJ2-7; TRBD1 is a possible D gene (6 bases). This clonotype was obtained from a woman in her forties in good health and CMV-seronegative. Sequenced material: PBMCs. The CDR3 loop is CASNPGQLSREQYF. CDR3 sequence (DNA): TGTGCCAGCAACCCAGGACAGCTCTCAAGAGAGCAGTACTTC.